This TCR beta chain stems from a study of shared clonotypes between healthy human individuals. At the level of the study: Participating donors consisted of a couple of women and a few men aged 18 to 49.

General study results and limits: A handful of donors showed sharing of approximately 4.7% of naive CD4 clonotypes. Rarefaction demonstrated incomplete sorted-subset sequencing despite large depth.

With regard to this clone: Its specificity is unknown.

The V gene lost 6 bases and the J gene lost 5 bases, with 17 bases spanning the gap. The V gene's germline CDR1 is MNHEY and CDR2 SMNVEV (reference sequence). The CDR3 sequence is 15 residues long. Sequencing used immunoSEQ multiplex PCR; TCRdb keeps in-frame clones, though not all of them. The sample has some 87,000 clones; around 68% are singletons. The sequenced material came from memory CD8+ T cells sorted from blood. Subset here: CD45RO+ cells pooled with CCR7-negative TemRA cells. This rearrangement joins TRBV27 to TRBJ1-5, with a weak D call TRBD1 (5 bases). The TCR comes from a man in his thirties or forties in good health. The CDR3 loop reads CASSPIWGVDQPQHF. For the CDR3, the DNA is TGTGCCAGCAGCCCTATATGGGGGGTTGATCAGCCCCAGCATTTT.